The present T cell receptor beta chain was sequenced within a study of Ad26.COV2.S vaccination and SARS-CoV-2 variants. Looking at the study overall: As a participant in COV1001, the donor was in the Ad26.COV2.S trial arm.

Data came from immunoSEQ multiplex PCR; TCRdb stores just in-frame clones and leaves some out. The data contain 400,000 to 450,000 clones, 75% to 95% of them singletons. The treatment was: about 20 received Ad26.COV2.S at low or high dose, single or two shots; five or six received placebo; per-sample allocation not given. Day 63 after the first vaccine or placebo injection was the time point for sampling. Expression of Wuhan-strain SARS-CoV-2 spike came from the Ad26 vector that formed the vaccine. Regarding this clone: The antigen remains undetermined.

The study's findings and limits: Placebo recipients and vaccine recipients were similar in non-spike TCR breadth. The authors reported substantial breadth in spike-specific CD8+ and CD4+ T cell responses after vaccination.

The source was peripheral blood, collected in a trial of Ad26.COV2.S vaccine versus placebo. This clonotype was sampled from a person between 18 and 59 years old who received the Ad26.COV2.S COVID-19 vaccine or a placebo.

The CDR3 loop is CASSQGSDGTGELFF. The CDR3 coding sequence is TGCGCCAGCAGCCAAGGGAGCGATGGGACCGGGGAGCTGTTTTTT. The chain links TRBV4-3 to TRBJ2-2, with D unclear. The length of the CDR3 is 15 residues. The germline V gene encodes CDR1 LGHNA and CDR2 YSLEER. V was trimmed by 1 base and J by 5 bases, leaving 11 bases between them.